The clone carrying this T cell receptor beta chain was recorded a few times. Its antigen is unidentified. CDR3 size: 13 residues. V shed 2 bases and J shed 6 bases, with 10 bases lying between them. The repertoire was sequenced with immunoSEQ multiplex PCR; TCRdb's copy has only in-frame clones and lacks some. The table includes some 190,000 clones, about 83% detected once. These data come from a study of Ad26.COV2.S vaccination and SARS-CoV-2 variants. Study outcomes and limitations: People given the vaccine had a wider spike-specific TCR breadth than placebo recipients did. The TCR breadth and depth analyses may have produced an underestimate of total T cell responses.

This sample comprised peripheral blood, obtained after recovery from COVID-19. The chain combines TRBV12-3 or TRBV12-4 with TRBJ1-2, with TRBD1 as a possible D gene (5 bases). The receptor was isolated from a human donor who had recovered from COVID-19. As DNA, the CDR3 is TGTGCCAGCAGTTTATTCAGGGAGAATGGCTACACCTTC. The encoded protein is CASSLFRENGYTF.